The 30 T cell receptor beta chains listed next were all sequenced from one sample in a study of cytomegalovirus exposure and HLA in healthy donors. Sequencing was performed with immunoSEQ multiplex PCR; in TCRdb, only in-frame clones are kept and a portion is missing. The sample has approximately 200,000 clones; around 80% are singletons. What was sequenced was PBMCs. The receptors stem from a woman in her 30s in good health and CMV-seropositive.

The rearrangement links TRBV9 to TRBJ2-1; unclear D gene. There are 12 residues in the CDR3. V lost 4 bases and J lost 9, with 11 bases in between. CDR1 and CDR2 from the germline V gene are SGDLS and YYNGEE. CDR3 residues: CASSSSQVEQFF. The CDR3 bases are TGTGCCAGCAGCTCCAGCCAGGTTGAGCAGTTCTTC. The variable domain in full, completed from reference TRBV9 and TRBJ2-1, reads DSGVTQTPKHLITATGQRVTLRCSPRSGDLSVYWYQQSLDQGLQFLIQYYNGEERAKGNILERFSAQQFPDLHSELNLSSLELGDSALYFCASSSSQVEQFFGPGTRLTVL.

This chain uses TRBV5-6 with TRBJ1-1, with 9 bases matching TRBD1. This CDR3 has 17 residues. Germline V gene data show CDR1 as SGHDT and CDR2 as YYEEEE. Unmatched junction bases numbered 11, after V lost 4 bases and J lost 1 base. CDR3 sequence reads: CASSHLSGTGRNTEAFF. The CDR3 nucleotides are TGTGCCAGCAGCCATTTATCTGGGACAGGGAGGAACACTGAAGCTTTCTTT. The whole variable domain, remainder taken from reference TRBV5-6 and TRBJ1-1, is DAGVTQSPTHLIKTRGQQVTLRCSPKSGHDTVSWYQQALGQGPQFIFQYYEEEERQRGNFPDRFSGHQFPNYSSELNVNALLLGDSALYLCASSHLSGTGRNTEAFFGQGTRLTVV.

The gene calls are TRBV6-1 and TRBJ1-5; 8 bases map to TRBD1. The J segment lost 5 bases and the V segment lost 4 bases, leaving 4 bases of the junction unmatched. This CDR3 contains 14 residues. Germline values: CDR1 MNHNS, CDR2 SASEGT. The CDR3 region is CASSVQGADQPQHF. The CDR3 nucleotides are TGTGCCAGCAGTGTCCAGGGGGCGGATCAGCCCCAGCATTTT.

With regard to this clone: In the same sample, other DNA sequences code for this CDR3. The CDR3 nucleotides are TGCAGCGGGACTAGCGGGAGCTCCTACAATGAGCAGTTCTTC. Residues: CSGTSGSSYNEQFF. The chain couples TRBV29-1 to TRBJ2-1; 13 bases are shared with TRBD2. Germline V CDR1 and CDR2: SQVTM, ANQGSEA. V lost 7 bases, J lost 0 bases, and 0 bases stayed unmatched. The CDR3 consists of 14 residues.

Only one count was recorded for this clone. Written as DNA, the CDR3 is TGTGCCTGCAAACAGGGTTCCTACAATGAGCAGTTCTTC. Protein sequence: CACKQGSYNEQFF. This chain uses TRBV6-1 with TRBJ2-1; possible D gene TRBD1, 6 bases. V shed 11 bases and J shed 1 base, with 12 bases lying between them. The CDR3 consists of 13 residues. From germline, CDR1 is MNHNS and CDR2 SASEGT.

For the CDR3, the DNA is TGTGCCAGCAGCGCGGGACTAGCGGGGTGGGAGCAGTACTTC. It is translated as CASSAGLAGWEQYF. The V call is TRBV13, the J call TRBJ2-7; 13 positions agree with TRBD2. The CDR3 covers 14 residues. The V segment lost 5 bases and the J segment 7 bases; nucleotides outside the gene matches: 5. Germline CDR1 reads PRHDT; CDR2 reads FYEKMQ (reference sequence).

The CDR3 sequence: CASISSGANVLTF. The CDR3 nucleotides are TGTGCCAGTATCTCCTCTGGGGCCAACGTCCTGACTTTC. The chain recombines TRBV19 with TRBJ2-6, with D hard to call. The CDR3 has 13 residues. Germline V gene data show CDR1 as LNHDA and CDR2 as SQIVND (reference sequence). The germline V and J ends were trimmed by 7 bases and 0 bases, with 4 bases remaining between them.

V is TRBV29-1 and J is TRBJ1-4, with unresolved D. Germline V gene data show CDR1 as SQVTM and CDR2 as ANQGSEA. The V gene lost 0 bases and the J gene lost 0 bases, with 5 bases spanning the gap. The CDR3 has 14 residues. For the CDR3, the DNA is TGCAGCGTTGAAGATGGAGCAACTAATGAAAAACTGTTTTTT. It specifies CSVEDGATNEKLFF.

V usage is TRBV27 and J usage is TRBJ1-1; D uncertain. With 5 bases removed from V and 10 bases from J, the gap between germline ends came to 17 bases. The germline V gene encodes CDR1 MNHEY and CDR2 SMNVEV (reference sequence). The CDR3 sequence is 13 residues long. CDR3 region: CASSPDSAEGAFF. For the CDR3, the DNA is TGTGCCAGCAGTCCTGATAGCGCCGAGGGAGCTTTCTTT.

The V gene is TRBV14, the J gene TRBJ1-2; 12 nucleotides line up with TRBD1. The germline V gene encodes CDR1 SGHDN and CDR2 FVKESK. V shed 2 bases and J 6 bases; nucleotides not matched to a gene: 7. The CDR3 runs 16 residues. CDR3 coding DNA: TGTGCCAGCAGCCAACTAACGGGACAGGGGGCAGATGGCTACACCTTC. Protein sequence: CASSQLTGQGADGYTF.

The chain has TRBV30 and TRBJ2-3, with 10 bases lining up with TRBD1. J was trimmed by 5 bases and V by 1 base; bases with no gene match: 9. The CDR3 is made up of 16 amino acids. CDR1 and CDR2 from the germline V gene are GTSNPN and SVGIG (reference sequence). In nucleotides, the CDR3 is TGTGCCTGGAGTGACTTAGACAGGGGGCAAGGAGATACGCAGTATTTT. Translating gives CAWSDLDRGQGDTQYF. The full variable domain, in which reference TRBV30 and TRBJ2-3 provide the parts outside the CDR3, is SQTIHQWPATLVQPVGSPLSLECTVEGTSNPNLYWYRQAAGRGLQLLFYSVGIGQISSEVPQNLSASRPQDRQFILSSKKLLLSDSGFYLCAWSDLDRGQGDTQYFGPGTRLTVL.

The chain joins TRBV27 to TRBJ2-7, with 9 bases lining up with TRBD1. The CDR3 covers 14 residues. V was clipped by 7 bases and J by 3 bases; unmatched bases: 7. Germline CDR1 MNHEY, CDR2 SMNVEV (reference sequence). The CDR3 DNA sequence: TGTGCCAGCACTCTAAGACAGGGGGGCTACGAGCAGTACTTC. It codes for CASTLRQGGYEQYF.

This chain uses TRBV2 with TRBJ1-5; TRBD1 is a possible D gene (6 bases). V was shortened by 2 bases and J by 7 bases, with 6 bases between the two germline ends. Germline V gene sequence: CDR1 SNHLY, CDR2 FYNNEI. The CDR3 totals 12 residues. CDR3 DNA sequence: TGTGCCAGCAGTGAAAGGGGGCAGCCCCAGCATTTT. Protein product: CASSERGQPQHF.

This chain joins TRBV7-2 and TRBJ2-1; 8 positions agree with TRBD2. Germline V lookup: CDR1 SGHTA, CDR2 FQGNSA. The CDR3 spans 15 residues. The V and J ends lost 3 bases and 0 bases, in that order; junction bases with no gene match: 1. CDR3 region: CASSFAGGSYNEQFF. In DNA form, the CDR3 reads TGTGCCAGCAGCTTCGCGGGGGGCTCCTACAATGAGCAGTTCTTC.

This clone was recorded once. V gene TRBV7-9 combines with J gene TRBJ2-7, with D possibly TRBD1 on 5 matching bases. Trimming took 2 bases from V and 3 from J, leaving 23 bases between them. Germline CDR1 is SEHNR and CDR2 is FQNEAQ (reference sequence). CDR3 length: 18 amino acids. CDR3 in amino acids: CASSLIGRARGSIYEQYF. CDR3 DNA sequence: TGTGCCAGCAGCTTAATAGGCAGGGCGAGAGGTTCTATCTACGAGCAGTACTTC. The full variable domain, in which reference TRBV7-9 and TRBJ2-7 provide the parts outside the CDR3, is DTGVSQNPRHKITKRGQNVTFRCDPISEHNRLYWYRQTLGQGPEFLTYFQNEAQLEKSRLLSDRFSAERPKGSFSTLEIQRTEQGDSAMYLCASSLIGRARGSIYEQYFGPGTRLTVT.

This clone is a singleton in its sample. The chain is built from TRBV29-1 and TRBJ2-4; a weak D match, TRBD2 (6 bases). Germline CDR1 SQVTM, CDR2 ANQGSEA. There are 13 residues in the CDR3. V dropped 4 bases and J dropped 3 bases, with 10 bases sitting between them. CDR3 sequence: CSVGSGVKNIQYF. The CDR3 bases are TGCAGCGTTGGGTCGGGGGTCAAAAACATTCAGTACTTC.

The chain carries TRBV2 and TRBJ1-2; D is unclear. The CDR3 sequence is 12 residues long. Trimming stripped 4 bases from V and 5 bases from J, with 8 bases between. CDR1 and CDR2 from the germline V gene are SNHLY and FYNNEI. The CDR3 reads CASSGQTYGYTF. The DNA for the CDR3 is TGTGCCAGCAGTGGGCAGACTTATGGCTACACCTTC.

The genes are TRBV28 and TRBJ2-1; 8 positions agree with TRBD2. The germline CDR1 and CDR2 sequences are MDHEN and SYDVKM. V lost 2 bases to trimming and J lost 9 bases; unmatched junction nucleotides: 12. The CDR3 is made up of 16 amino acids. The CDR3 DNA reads TGTGCCAGCAGTTTAACCAGCGGGAGATTTGAGGGTGAGCAGTTCTTC. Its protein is CASSLTSGRFEGEQFF.

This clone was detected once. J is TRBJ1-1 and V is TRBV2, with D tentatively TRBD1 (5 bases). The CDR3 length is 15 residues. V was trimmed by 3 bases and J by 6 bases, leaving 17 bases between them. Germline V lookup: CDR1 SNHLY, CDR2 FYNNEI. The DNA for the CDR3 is TGTGCCAGCAGTGATGTGATGGGGCGTGCGGCTGAAGCTTTCTTT. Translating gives CASSDVMGRAAEAFF.

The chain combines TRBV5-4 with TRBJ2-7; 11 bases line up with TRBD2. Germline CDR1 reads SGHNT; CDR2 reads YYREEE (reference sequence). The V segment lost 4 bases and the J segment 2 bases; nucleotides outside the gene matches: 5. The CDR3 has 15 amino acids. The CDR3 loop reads CASSRGTSGAYEQYF. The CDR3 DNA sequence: TGTGCCAGCAGCCGAGGGACTAGCGGAGCCTACGAGCAGTACTTC.

As DNA, the CDR3 is TGTGCCAGCAGCCCCCCGACTAGCGGGAGGGGAAATGAGCAGTTCTTC. Residues: CASSPPTSGRGNEQFF. This chain joins TRBV4-2 and TRBJ2-1, with 14 positions matching TRBD2. Germline CDR1 and CDR2: LGHNA and YNFKEQ. This CDR3 is built from 16 residues. V was pared by 4 bases and J by 7 bases, with 6 bases of the junction left unmatched.

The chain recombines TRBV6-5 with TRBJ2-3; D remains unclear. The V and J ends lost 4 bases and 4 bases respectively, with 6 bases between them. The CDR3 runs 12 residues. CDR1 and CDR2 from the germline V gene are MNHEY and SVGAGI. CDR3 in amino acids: CASSSSADTQYF. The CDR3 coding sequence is TGTGCCAGCAGTTCCTCCGCAGATACGCAGTATTTT.

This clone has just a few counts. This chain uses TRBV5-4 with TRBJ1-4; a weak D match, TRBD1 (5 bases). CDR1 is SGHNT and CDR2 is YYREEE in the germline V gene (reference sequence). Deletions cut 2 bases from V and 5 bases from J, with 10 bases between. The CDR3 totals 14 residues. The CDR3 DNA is TGTGCCAGCAGCTTTCCAGGACAAAATGAAAAACTGTTTTTT. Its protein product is CASSFPGQNEKLFF.

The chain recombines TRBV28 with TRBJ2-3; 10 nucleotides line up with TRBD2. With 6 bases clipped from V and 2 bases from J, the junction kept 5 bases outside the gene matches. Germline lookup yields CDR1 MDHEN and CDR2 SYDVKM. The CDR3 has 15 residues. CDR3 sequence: CASSMTSGFTDTQYF. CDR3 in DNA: TGTGCCAGCAGCATGACTAGCGGGTTCACAGATACGCAGTATTTT.

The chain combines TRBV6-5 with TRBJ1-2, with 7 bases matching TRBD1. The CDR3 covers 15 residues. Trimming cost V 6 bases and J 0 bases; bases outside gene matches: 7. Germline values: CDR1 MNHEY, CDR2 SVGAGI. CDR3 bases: TGTGCCAGCAGAAATACAGGGGCCGCTAACTATGGCTACACCTTC. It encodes CASRNTGAANYGYTF.

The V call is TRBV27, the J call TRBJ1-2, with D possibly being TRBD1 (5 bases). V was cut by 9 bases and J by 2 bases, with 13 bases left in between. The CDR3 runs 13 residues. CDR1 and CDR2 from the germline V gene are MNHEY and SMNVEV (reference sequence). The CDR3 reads CASIRSGNYGYTF. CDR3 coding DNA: TGTGCCAGTATCCGGTCAGGGAACTATGGCTACACCTTC.

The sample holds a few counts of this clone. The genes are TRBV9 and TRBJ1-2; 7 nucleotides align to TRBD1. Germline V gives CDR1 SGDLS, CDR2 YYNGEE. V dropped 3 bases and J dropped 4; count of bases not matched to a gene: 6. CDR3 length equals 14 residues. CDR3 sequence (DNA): TGTGCCAGCAGCGAGGGGGCAGAGGTCTATGGCTACACCTTC. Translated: CASSEGAEVYGYTF. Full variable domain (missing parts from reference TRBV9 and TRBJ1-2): DSGVTQTPKHLITATGQRVTLRCSPRSGDLSVYWYQQSLDQGLQFLIQYYNGEERAKGNILERFSAQQFPDLHSELNLSSLELGDSALYFCASSEGAEVYGYTFGSGTRLTVV.

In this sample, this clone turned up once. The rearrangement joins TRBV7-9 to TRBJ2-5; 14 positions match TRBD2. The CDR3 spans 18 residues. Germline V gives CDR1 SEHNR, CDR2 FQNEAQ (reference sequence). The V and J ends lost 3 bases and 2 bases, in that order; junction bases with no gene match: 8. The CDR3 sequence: CASSFGLAGGVFQETQYF. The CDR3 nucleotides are TGTGCCAGCAGCTTCGGACTAGCGGGAGGAGTATTTCAAGAGACCCAGTACTTC. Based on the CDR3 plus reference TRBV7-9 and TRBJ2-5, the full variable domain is DTGVSQNPRHKITKRGQNVTFRCDPISEHNRLYWYRQTLGQGPEFLTYFQNEAQLEKSRLLSDRFSAERPKGSFSTLEIQRTEQGDSAMYLCASSFGLAGGVFQETQYFGPGTRLLVL.

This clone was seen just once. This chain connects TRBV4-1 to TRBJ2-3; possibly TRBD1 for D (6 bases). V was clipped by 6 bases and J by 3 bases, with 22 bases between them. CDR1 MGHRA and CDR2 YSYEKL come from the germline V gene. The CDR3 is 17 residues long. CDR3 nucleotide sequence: TGCGCCAGCAGTTACAGGGCTTTAGGTATTCGGACAGATACGCAGTATTTT. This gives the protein CASSYRALGIRTDTQYF.

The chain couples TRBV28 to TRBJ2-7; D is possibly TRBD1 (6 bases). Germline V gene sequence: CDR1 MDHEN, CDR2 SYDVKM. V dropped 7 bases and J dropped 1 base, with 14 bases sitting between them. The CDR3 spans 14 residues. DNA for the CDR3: TGTGCCAGCACCCCCCACAGGGTTTCCTACGAGCAGTACTTC. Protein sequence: CASTPHRVSYEQYF.